This T cell receptor (beta chain) was identified in a study of CD8+ T cells in alopecia areata. As for treatment: oral pan-JAK inhibitor, 5-10 mg twice daily. Worth noting for this clone: Distinct nucleotide sequences in the sample also encode this CDR3.

Isolated RNA was reverse transcribed into cDNA used as the sequencing template. Assay: immunoSEQ multiplex PCR; the TCRdb copy retains only in-frame clones and omits some. The repertoire consists of about 76,000 clones, with approximately 30% occurring once and the leading ten covering under 15%. The sequences come from CD8+ T cells sorted from blood, collected at week 4, from a patient treated with tofacitinib. The TCR comes from a human donor with alopecia areata.

CDR3 loop: CASSLESPTDTQYF. DNA for the CDR3: TGCGCCAGCAGCTTGGAGTCACCCACAGATACGCAGTATTTT. The V call is TRBV5-1, the J call TRBJ2-3; D unresolved. V shed 0 bases and J shed 2 bases, with 7 bases lying between them. The CDR3 length is 14 residues. Germline CDR1 SGHRS, CDR2 YFSETQ.